The sequence of this T cell receptor (beta chain) was determined in a study of T cell responses to AZD1222 COVID-19 vaccine. TCRdb keeps only in-frame clones here, not all; method: immunoSEQ multiplex PCR. Of over 85,000 clones in the sample, about 87% were seen once. V trimming: 4 bases; J trimming: 3 bases; junction bases outside the gene matches: 7. The V gene's germline CDR1 is SGHRS and CDR2 YFSETQ. The CDR3 extends over 14 amino acids. Study outcomes and limitations: The donor cohort was predominantly white British with a female majority, and clonal diversity may have been underestimated. As reported, nearly half of all spike-specific TCRs target variant regions that are unmutated. Dominant at 160-218 and 743-854, vaccine-associated CD4 TCRs also spanned spike.

Points on this clone: The antigen is not known.

Recipients boosted at about 4 weeks or about 12 weeks are pooled. This TCR came from an adult who received the AZD1222 COVID-19 vaccine. Sequenced here: peripheral blood, sampled 28 days after the second AZD1222 dose. The chain employs TRBV5-1 and TRBJ2-7; 7 bases map to TRBD1. The CDR3 bases are TGCGCCAGCAGCCTACGACAGGGTGGCTACGAGCAGTACTTC. It is translated as CASSLRQGGYEQYF.